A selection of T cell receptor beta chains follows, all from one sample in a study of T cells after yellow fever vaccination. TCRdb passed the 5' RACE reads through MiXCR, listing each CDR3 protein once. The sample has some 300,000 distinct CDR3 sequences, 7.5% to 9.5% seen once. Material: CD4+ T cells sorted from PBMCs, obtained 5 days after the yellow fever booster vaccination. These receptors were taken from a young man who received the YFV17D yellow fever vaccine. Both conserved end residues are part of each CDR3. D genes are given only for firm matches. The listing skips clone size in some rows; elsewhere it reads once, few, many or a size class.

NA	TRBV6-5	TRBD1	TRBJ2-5	TGTGCCAGCAGTTTTCGGGCCGGGACAGGGGTAACCCAGTACTTC	CASSFRAGTGVTQYF
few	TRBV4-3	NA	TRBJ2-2	TGCGCCAGCCCGAACCCCGGGGAGCTGTTTTTT	CASPNPGELFF
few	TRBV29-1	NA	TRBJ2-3	TGCAGCGTTGAGACAGGACCCACAGATACGCAGTATTTT	CSVETGPTDTQYF
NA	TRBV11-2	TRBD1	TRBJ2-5	TGTGCCAGCACCCGCGGCAGGGGGGAGACCCAGTACTTC	CASTRGRGETQYF
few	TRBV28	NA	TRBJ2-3	TGTGCCAGCAGCCAAATCAATTGGGGGACGAACACAGATACGCAGTATTTT	CASSQINWGTNTDTQYF
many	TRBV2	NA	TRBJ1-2	TGTGCCAGCAGTGAAGCGCCGAGGGGAGGTGGCTACACCTTC	CASSEAPRGGGYTF
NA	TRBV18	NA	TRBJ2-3	TGTGCCAGCTCACCACCGCTTCGAGATACGCAGTATTTT	CASSPPLRDTQYF
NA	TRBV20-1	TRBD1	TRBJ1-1	TGCAGTGCTAGCCCGCAGGGGGCTGAAGCTTTCTTT	CSASPQGAEAFF
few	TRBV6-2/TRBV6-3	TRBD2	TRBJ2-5	TGTGCCAGCAGTTACTCCCCTAGCGGGGGGCGGCAAGAGACCCAGTACTTC	CASSYSPSGGRQETQYF
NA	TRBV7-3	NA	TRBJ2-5	TGTGCCAGCAGTCACACAGGGAGGGAGGAGACCCAGTACTTC	CASSHTGREETQYF
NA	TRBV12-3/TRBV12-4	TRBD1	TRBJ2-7	TGTGCCAGCAGTTTACATGCGGGACAGGGGCTCTACGAGCAGTACTTC	CASSLHAGQGLYEQYF
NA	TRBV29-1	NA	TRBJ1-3	TGCAGCGTTGTTGGGCACTCTGGAAACACCATATATTTT	CSVVGHSGNTIYF
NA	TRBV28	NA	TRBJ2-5	TGTGCCAGCAGAGAGGGGGGCCGGCCGGAGACCCAGTACTTC	CASREGGRPETQYF
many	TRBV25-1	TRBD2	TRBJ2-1	TGTGCCAGCAGTATAAGGACTAGCGGCGCCTACAATGAGCAGTTCTTC	CASSIRTSGAYNEQFF
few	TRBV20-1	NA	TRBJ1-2	TGCAGTGCTAGTCCGGGCAGGGGTACTGGCTACACCTTC	CSASPGRGTGYTF
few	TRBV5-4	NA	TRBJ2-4	TGTGCCAGCAGCTTGGCCTGGGGGCAGGCCAAAAACATTCAGTACTTC	CASSLAWGQAKNIQYF
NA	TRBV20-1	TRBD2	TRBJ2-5	TGCAGTGCTAGGACTAGCGGGGTCCGTGGGACCCAGTACTTC	CSARTSGVRGTQYF
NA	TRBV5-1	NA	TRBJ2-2	TGCGCCAGCAGCTTATCGGTTCGCCGGAACACCGGGGAGCTGTTTTTT	CASSLSVRRNTGELFF
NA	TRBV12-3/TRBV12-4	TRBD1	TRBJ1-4	TGTGCCAGCAGTACAACGACAGGGTATGAAAAACTGTTTTTT	CASSTTTGYEKLFF
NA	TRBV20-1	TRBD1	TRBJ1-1	TGCAGTGCTAGCGACAGGGGGCTTTTACTCGCTGAAGCTTTCTTT	CSASDRGLLLAEAFF
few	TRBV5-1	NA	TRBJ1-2	TGCGCCAGCAGCTCCGGGGGACCGGCCGGCTACACCTTC	CASSSGGPAGYTF
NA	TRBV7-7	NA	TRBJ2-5	TGTGCTAGCAGCAGCAGCCAAGGGGTTATGGAGACCCAGTACTTC	CASSSSQGVMETQYF
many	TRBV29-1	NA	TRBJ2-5	TGCAGCGGCGGGGAACAACAAGAGACCCAGTACTTC	CSGGEQQETQYF
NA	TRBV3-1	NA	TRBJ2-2	TGTGCCAGCAGCCGATCGCGAGGAGGTGGCACCGGGGAGCTGTTTTTT	CASSRSRGGGTGELFF
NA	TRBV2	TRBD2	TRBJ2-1	TGTGCCAGCAGTGAACTAGCGGGACAATACAATGAGCAGTTCTTC	CASSELAGQYNEQFF
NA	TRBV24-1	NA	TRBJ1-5	TGTGCCACCAGTGATTCCACAAGGGAGCCCCAGCATTTT	CATSDSTREPQHF
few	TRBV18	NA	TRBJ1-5	TGTGCCAGCTCACCGCAGGGTGGGAGCAATCAGCCCCAGCATTTT	CASSPQGGSNQPQHF
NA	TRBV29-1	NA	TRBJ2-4	TGCAGCGTTGAAACAGGAAACATTCAGTACTTC	CSVETGNIQYF
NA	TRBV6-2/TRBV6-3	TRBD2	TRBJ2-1	TGTGCCAGCAGTGAGAGCGGGGGGTACTACAATGAGCAGTTCTTC	CASSESGGYYNEQFF
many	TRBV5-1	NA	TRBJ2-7	TGCGCCAGCAGCTTAACAGGGACCTACGAGCAGTACTTC	CASSLTGTYEQYF
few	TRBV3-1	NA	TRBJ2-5	TGTGCCAGCAGCCAGATGAACAGGAACTTGGAGACCCAGTACTTC	CASSQMNRNLETQYF
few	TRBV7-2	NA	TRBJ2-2	TGTGCCAGCGGCGTGGGGTGGGGCGCCGGGGAGCTGTTTTTT	CASGVGWGAGELFF
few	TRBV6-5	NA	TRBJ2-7	TGTGCCAGCAGTTCCAGGGGCGGGTCCTACGAGCAGTACTTC	CASSSRGGSYEQYF
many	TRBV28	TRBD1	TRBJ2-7	TGTGCCAGCAGGCGGACAGGGGACGGATACGAGCAGTACTTC	CASRRTGDGYEQYF
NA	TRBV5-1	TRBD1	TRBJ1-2	TGCGCCAGCAGCTTGGCCCCCGGGACAGGGGGAGGAAATGGCTACACCTTC	CASSLAPGTGGGNGYTF
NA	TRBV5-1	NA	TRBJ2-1	TGCGCCAGCAGCTTCGGCGGCCCCTACAATGAGCAGTTCTTC	CASSFGGPYNEQFF
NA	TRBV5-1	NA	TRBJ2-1	TGCGCCAGCAGCTTCCGTGGGGGTAATGAGCAGTTCTTC	CASSFRGGNEQFF
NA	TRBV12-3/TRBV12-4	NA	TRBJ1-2	TGTGCCAGCAGTCCTATCACGGGGATCGGCTACACCTTC	CASSPITGIGYTF
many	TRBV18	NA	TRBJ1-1	TGTGCCAGCTCACGGGAAGGTGGGACCACTGAAGCTTTCTTT	CASSREGGTTEAFF
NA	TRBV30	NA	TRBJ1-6	TGTGCCTGGAGTGTACAATATTCACCCCTCCACTTT	CAWSVQYSPLHF